This TCR beta chain was identified during a study of beta chain features in type 1 diabetes. Study-wide background: Cell yields, gender and age were comparable in patients and healthy donors. Study observations and caveats: Cells carrying high TCR expression could end up over-represented when cDNA is sequenced. Any HLA-type effect on TCRB rearrangement remained unresolved here.

The sequenced template was cDNA made from the entire isolated RNA. The protocol was immunoSEQ multiplex PCR, while the TCRdb copy is restricted to in-frame clones and leaves out a portion. Among over 65,000 clones listed, 25% to 35% were seen once. Trimming took 7 bases from V and 2 from J; bases not matched to a gene: 2. The CDR3 length is 13 residues. Per the germline V gene, CDR1 is SGHRS and CDR2 is YFSETQ. Sorting with CD45RO/CCR7/CD25/CD127/CD95/CD27 yielded naive, central memory, regulatory and stem-like memory CD4+ cells. With regard to this clone: Antigen: not known.

The V gene is TRBV5-1, the J gene TRBJ2-2; 7 bases fit TRBD2. The specimen was stem cell memory CD4+ T cells from blood. This clonotype originated in a woman younger than 35 in good health. The CDR3, as DNA: TGCGCCAGCGGGGACTATAACACCGGGGAGCTGTTTTTT. Its protein is CASGDYNTGELFF.